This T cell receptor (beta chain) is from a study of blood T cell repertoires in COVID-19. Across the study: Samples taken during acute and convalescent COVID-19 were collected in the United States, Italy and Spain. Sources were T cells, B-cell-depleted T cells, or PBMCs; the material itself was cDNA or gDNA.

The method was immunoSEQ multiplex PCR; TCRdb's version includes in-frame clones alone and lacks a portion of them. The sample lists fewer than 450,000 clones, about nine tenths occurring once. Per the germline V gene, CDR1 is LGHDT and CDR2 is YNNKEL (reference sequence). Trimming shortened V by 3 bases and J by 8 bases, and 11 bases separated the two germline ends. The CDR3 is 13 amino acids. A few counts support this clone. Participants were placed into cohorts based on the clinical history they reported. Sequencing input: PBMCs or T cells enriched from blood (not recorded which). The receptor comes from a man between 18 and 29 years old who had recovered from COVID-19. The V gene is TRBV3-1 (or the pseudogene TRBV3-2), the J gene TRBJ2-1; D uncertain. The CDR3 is CASSHPLRDEQFF. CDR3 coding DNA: TGTGCCAGCAGCCACCCCCTTCGGGATGAGCAGTTCTTC.